The following is a TCR beta chain sequence with its context. The data were taken from a study of PD-1 blockade in mismatch repair-deficient tumors. The overall study: Enrolled about 2013-2016, patients had progressing, pretreated mismatch repair-deficient cancers of 12 to 13 types.

The CDR3 is 15 residues long. The junction had 2 bases not matched to a gene; V was cut back by 1 base and J by 2 bases. Germline lookup yields CDR1 SGHKS and CDR2 YYEKEE (reference sequence). Measured with immunoSEQ multiplex PCR; TCRdb has only the in-frame clones, and not every one. The sample records around 37,000 clones, around four fifths being singletons. The input for sequencing was PBMCs, taken 38 to 40 weeks after starting pembrolizumab. V is TRBV5-5 and J is TRBJ1-4, with 7 bases fitting TRBD1. The sequence came from an adult with mismatch repair-deficient cancer. The CDR3 bases are TGTGCCAGCAGCTTGCTGACAGGGACTAATGAAAAACTGTTTTTT. It translates to CASSLLTGTNEKLFF.